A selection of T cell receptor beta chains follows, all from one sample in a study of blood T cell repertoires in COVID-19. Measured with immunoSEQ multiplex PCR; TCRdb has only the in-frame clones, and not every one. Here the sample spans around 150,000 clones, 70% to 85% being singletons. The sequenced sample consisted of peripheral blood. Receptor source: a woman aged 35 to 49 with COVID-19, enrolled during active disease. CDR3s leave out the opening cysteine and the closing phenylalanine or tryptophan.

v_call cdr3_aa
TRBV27 ASSQQVMAGELF
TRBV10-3 ATRQQSTDTQY
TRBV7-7 ASSLVFSNTGELF
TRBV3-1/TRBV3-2 ASSHVGASSDTQY
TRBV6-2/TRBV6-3 ASSPPGRSPLH
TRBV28 ASSSPPGINQPQH
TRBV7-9 ASRIAENTGELF
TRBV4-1 ASTTFSPNTSGSLREQY
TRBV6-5 ASSDYWGDEQF
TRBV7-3 ASSSTPGSGYT
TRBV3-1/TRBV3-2 ASSQVTGGPTNTQY
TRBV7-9 ASSLSDRVVGYT
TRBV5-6 ASSSLAGGHIQY
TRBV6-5 ASSYTSTGVGDEAF
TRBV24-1 ATSLGQGRTDTQY
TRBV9 ASSAIGASGRASTYNEQF
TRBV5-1 ASSLGKPGQGYGYT
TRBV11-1 ASSLYGTGDEKLF
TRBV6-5 ASSYISESGYT
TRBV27 ASSFAVAKNIQY
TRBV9 ASSVRQNNSPLH
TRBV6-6 ASSYTGSWDSPLH
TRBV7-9 ASSSDTNQAGVR
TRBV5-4 ASSLAGQGGLLYGYT
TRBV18 ASSPLKAGGVETQY
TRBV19 ASSLTGMSGELF
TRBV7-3 ASSPQKFNEQF
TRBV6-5 ASSSTGGRYQPQH
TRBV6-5 ASSPPAVGYT
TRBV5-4 ASSTETGANVLT
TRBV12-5 ASGERTANNSPLH
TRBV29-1 SVFGLAGVRYNEQF
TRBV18 ASSVKPGQGNTEAF
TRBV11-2 ASSRGTGRSYEQY
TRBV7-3 ASSLVPGQGGFNEQF
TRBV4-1 ASRLSRQGAGYGYT
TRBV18 ASSPPEGRNSPLH
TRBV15 ATSRGGVRAAEAF
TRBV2 ASSDEGRLLAKNIQY
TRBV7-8 ASSHRDGNQPQH
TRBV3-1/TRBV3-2 ASSQDRRPLYGYT
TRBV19 ASNSPTEAF
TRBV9 ASNVGTRWNEQF
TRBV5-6 ASRRGGSTDTQY
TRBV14 ASSQDWAGTQY
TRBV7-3 ASSLMRSGGEKLF
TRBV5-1 ASSFAGGEYGYT
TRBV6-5 ASSSVTGGGTEAF
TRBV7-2 ASSPAVSKHNEQF
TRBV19 ASSIRGTNEKLF
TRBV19 ASSRQGYNQPQH
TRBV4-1 ASGTGTGDQPQH
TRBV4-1 ASSQEIGLKNEQF
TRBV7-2 ASGLAVSSYEQY
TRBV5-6 ASSIFTGAGNTIY
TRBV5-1 ASSPVWTGVYEQY
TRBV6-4 ASSPGTGGIDEQF
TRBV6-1 ASREIGPGQGRPEAF
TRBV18 ASSPALAANTDTQY